These T cell receptor beta chains were read from a single sample in a study of blood T cells in healthy people across ages. TCRdb redid the calling of the 5' RACE reads with MiXCR, one entry per CDR3 protein. Of approximately 1.5 million distinct CDR3 sequences in the sample, roughly a third were seen once. The specimen sequenced was blood. The source of these receptors is a woman between 25 and 40 years old in good health. The CDR3 runs from the conserved cysteine through the conserved F or W. D genes are given only for firm matches. Clone size is shown for a subset of rows, as once, few, many or a class of expanded clone.

clone size: few; D gene: NA; J gene: TRBJ1-1; V gene: TRBV2; CDR3 DNA: TGTGCCAGCACTAAGGGGGGTTCCGCTGAAGCTTTCTTT; CDR3 protein: CASTKGGSAEAFF
clone size: NA; D gene: NA; J gene: TRBJ2-1; V gene: TRBV7-6; CDR3 DNA: TGTGCCAGCAGCTTAGCCCATAGTCGGAATGAGCAGTTCTTC; CDR3 protein: CASSLAHSRNEQFF
clone size: NA; D gene: TRBD1; J gene: TRBJ1-5; V gene: TRBV4-1; CDR3 DNA: TGCGCCAGCAGCCAAGTGGGCCAGGGGGGCAATCAGCCCCAGCATTTT; CDR3 protein: CASSQVGQGGNQPQHF
clone size: NA; D gene: NA; J gene: TRBJ2-7; V gene: TRBV5-1; CDR3 DNA: TGCGCCAGCAGCTTTATGGCTAGCGACTCCTACGAGCAGTACTTC; CDR3 protein: CASSFMASDSYEQYF
clone size: few; D gene: TRBD2; J gene: TRBJ2-3; V gene: TRBV4-1; CDR3 DNA: TGCGCCAGCAGCCGACTAGCGGGGGTTTACACAGATACGCAGTATTTT; CDR3 protein: CASSRLAGVYTDTQYF
clone size: NA; D gene: TRBD1; J gene: TRBJ2-7; V gene: TRBV10-3; CDR3 DNA: TGTGCCATCAGCGCCCCGGGACAGGGGGCCAACGAGCAGTACTTC; CDR3 protein: CAISAPGQGANEQYF
clone size: NA; D gene: NA; J gene: TRBJ2-2; V gene: TRBV5-4; CDR3 DNA: TGTGCCAGCAGCCTTGACACATACACCGGGGAGCTGTTTTTT; CDR3 protein: CASSLDTYTGELFF
clone size: NA; D gene: NA; J gene: TRBJ2-1; V gene: TRBV27; CDR3 DNA: TGTGCCAACAGTCAGACAGTTAGCCGTGAGCAGTTCTTC; CDR3 protein: CANSQTVSREQFF
clone size: NA; D gene: NA; J gene: TRBJ1-2; V gene: TRBV15; CDR3 DNA: TGTGCCACCAGCCCTCCGGGGAGGGTCTATGGCTACACCTTC; CDR3 protein: CATSPPGRVYGYTF
clone size: few; D gene: NA; J gene: TRBJ2-7; V gene: TRBV29-1; CDR3 DNA: TGCAGCGTTGCTTCCAGGGTGGTATTAGGCGAGCAGTACTTC; CDR3 protein: CSVASRVVLGEQYF
clone size: NA; D gene: NA; J gene: TRBJ1-2; V gene: TRBV27; CDR3 DNA: TGTGCCAGCAGGAAGGACAGCGAGCTGATCTATGGCTACACCTTC; CDR3 protein: CASRKDSELIYGYTF
clone size: few; D gene: TRBD1; J gene: TRBJ1-2; V gene: TRBV6-5; CDR3 DNA: TGTGCCAGCGGACAGGGGGGGACATATGGCTACACCTTC; CDR3 protein: CASGQGGTYGYTF
clone size: NA; D gene: NA; J gene: TRBJ2-7; V gene: TRBV5-1; CDR3 DNA: TGCGCCAGCAGCTTGGAGCCCAAACGCCGGACAAAATCCTACGAGCAGTACTTC; CDR3 protein: CASSLEPKRRTKSYEQYF
clone size: NA; D gene: TRBD1; J gene: TRBJ2-5; V gene: TRBV6-2/TRBV6-3; CDR3 DNA: TGTGCCAGCAGTACCGACCACAGGGGAGAGACCCAGTACTTC; CDR3 protein: CASSTDHRGETQYF
clone size: NA; D gene: TRBD2; J gene: TRBJ2-7; V gene: TRBV6-2/TRBV6-3; CDR3 DNA: TGTGCCAGCACCAAGAGCGGGAGCTCCTACGAGCAGTACTTC; CDR3 protein: CASTKSGSSYEQYF
clone size: NA; D gene: NA; J gene: TRBJ1-1; V gene: TRBV20-1; CDR3 DNA: TGCAGTGCTAGACCGTATAACACTGAAGCTTTCTTT; CDR3 protein: CSARPYNTEAFF
clone size: many; D gene: TRBD2; J gene: TRBJ2-1; V gene: TRBV11-2; CDR3 DNA: TGCGCCAGCAGCTTGGGGACTAGCGGGTACAATGAGCAGTTCTTC; CDR3 protein: CASSLGTSGYNEQFF
clone size: NA; D gene: NA; J gene: TRBJ2-7; V gene: TRBV5-1; CDR3 DNA: TGCGCCAGCAGCCCAACGCCGGGAAGTAACTCCTACGAGCAGTACTTC; CDR3 protein: CASSPTPGSNSYEQYF
clone size: NA; D gene: TRBD1; J gene: TRBJ1-2; V gene: TRBV20-1; CDR3 DNA: TGCAGAGGGACAGGGGCTAACTATGGCTACACCTTC; CDR3 protein: CRGTGANYGYTF
clone size: NA; D gene: NA; J gene: TRBJ2-1; V gene: TRBV10-3; CDR3 DNA: TGTGCCGTCAGGGGGGTCCTCTCTTCCTACAATGAGCAGTTCTTC; CDR3 protein: CAVRGVLSSYNEQFF